This TCR beta chain was recovered during a study of CD4+ T cells in melanoma. Clones were read by immunoSEQ multiplex PCR, and TCRdb kept only the in-frame ones, dropping some. The sample includes about 140,000 clones, about nine tenths seen only once; the top ten take about 1.5%. Study results and caveats: CD8+ T cell, macrophage and B cell function reportedly correlated with neoantigen-specific CD4+ T cells. Reportedly, melanoma neoantigen-specific CD4+ T cells showed varied differentiation states.

For this clone: Its specificity is not known.

From germline, CDR1 is DFQATT and CDR2 SNEGSKA (reference sequence). V lost 3 bases and J 8 bases, leaving 10 bases between the germline ends. The CDR3 contains 11 residues. V gene TRBV20-1 combines with J gene TRBJ1-2; a weak D match, TRBD1 (5 bases). This TCR came from a human donor with melanoma. The CDR3 DNA reads TGCAGTGCTAGGGACACTAACGGCTACACCTTC. Translating it yields CSARDTNGYTF.